This TCR beta chain was recovered during a study of T cell responses to AZD1222 COVID-19 vaccine. Generated by immunoSEQ multiplex PCR, the TCRdb table keeps only in-frame clones and is missing some. There are approximately 120,000 clones in the sample; approximately 88% occur only once, and more than 4% lies in the top ten. CDR3 length: 15 amino acids. Germline lookup yields CDR1 SEHNR and CDR2 FQNEAQ (reference sequence). Between the trimmed V and J ends, which lost 5 bases and 2 bases, there was a span of 13 bases. The sequencing used peripheral blood, collected on day 0 of AZD1222 vaccination. The clonotype comes from an adult in good health. This sequence joins TRBV7-9 and TRBJ1-5; TRBD1 might be the D (6 bases). The CDR3: CASSPQQGGNQPQHF. CDR3 DNA: TGTGCCAGCAGCCCCCAACAGGGAGGCAATCAGCCCCAGCATTTT. The variable domain in full, completed from reference TRBV7-9 and TRBJ1-5, reads DTGVSQNPRHKITKRGQNVTFRCDPISEHNRLYWYRQTLGQGPEFLTYFQNEAQLEKSRLLSDRFSAERPKGSFSTLEIQRTEQGDSAMYLCASSPQQGGNQPQHFGDGTRLSIL.